The T cell receptor delta chain under discussion was sequenced for a study of γδ T cells in repeated Plasmodium falciparum infection. With respect to this clone: A far larger clone lies a single base away; this is likely a read error. The identical CDR3 is also encoded by other nucleotide sequences in the sample.

There are 15 residues in the CDR3. V lost 2 bases, J lost 3 bases, and 8 bases stayed unmatched. Looked up from germline, CDR1 is GEAIGNYY and CDR2 is EKD. Bulk repertoires came from Vgamma9/Vdelta2+ or Vdelta2-negative gammadelta T cells flow-sorted from PBMC. TCRdb re-called the multiplex PCR reads through CATT. The sample shows 50,000 to 55,000 delta-chain clones, roughly 2% of them seen only once. The sequence derives from a pool of human donors (malaria-infected and uninfected, not separated). Source material: gamma-delta T cells from blood. The chain employs TRDV2 and TRDJ1; TRDD3 aligns across 7 bases. CDR3: CACDMLGGIPDKLIF. CDR3 DNA: TGTGCCTGTGACATGTTGGGGGGGATTCCCGATAAACTCATCTTT.